This TCR beta chain appears in the sequencing data of a study of a mutant IDH1 vaccine in newly diagnosed glioma. Study-wide results and limits: A vaccine-induced immune response developed in roughly 93% of the patients.

The CDR3 consists of 15 residues. Trimming cost V 1 base and J 7 bases; bases outside gene matches: 8. The germline V gene has CDR1 SGHAT and CDR2 FQNNGV. TCRdb keeps only in-frame clones here, not all; method: immunoSEQ multiplex PCR. Of approximately 62,000 clones detected, roughly 85% appear once; the ten largest clones hold roughly 4%. Time point given: week 23, last vaccination. With topical imiquimod, each dose of the vaccine consisted of 300 ug of mutant IDH1 20-mer peptide. Patients carried new grade 3 or 4 IDH1-mutant astrocytomas lacking nuclear ATRX. For this clone: Its antigen is not identified.

The chain links TRBV11-2 to TRBJ1-2, with TRBD1 matching 8 bases. This clonotype originated in a young man with glioma. Source: PBMCs, taken from a glioma patient whose treatment included an IDH1 peptide vaccine. CDR3 nucleotide sequence: TGTGCCAGCAGCTTAGCCTTCAACGGACAGGGTGGCTACACCTTC. It is translated as CASSLAFNGQGGYTF.